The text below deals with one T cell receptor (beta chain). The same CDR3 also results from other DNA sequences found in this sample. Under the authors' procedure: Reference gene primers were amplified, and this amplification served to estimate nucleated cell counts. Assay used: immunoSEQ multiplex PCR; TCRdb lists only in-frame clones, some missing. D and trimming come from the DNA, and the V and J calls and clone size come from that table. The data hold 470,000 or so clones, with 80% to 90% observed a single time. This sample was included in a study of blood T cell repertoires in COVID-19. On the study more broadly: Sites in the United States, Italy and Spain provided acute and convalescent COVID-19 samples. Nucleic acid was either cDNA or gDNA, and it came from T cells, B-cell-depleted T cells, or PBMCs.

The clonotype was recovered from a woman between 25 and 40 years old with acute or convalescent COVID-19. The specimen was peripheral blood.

CDR3: CSVEGQGTNTEAFF. In DNA, the CDR3 is TGCAGCGTTGAGGGACAGGGGACGAACACTGAAGCTTTCTTT. This chain connects TRBV29-1 to TRBJ1-1; 10 nucleotides agree with TRBD1. CDR1 and CDR2 from the germline V gene are SQVTM and ANQGSEA. There are 14 residues in the CDR3. V gave up 3 bases and J gave up 1 base; unmatched junction bases: 2.